The entry below gives a single T cell receptor (beta chain) sequence along with its context. Its antigen is unidentified. All the people who gave samples were healthy bone marrow donors. This record comes from a study of cytomegalovirus exposure and HLA in healthy donors. About the study: In a previous analysis, around 120 million unique TCR beta sequences were found from some 180 million T cells.

Overall study results and limits: Cytomegalovirus association was listed for around 180 TCR beta chains.

PCR amplification relied on 60 Vbeta primers (plus 13 Jbeta primers). Only in-frame clones appear in the TCRdb table, and some are missing; sequencing was by immunoSEQ multiplex PCR. Counted here are more than 150,000 clones, roughly four fifths occurring once; the ten biggest clones make up 1.6%. Germline CDR1 is SGHKS and CDR2 is YYEKEE (reference sequence). CDR3 length: 15 residues. With V trimmed by 4 bases and J by 3 bases, 6 bases remained unmatched. What was sequenced was PBMCs. This rearrangement joins TRBV5-5 to TRBJ1-5, with TRBD1 matching 8 bases. This clonotype was obtained from a middle-aged man in good health and CMV-seronegative. The CDR3 DNA is TGTGCCAGCAGCCCGGGACAGGTGGACAATCAGCCCCAGCATTTT. Its protein product is CASSPGQVDNQPQHF.